What follows are 27 T cell receptor beta chains derived from one specimen sequenced in a study of blood T cell repertoires in COVID-19. Data came from immunoSEQ multiplex PCR; TCRdb stores just in-frame clones and leaves some out. Of around 100,000 clones detected, approximately 80% appear once; the ten largest clones hold approximately 12%. The specimen sequenced was peripheral blood. The receptors come from a human donor in a cohort sampled during active COVID-19.

The gene calls are TRBV7-9 and TRBJ2-5; 9 bases map to TRBD2. Germline lookup yields CDR1 SEHNR and CDR2 FQNEAQ (reference sequence). The CDR3 runs 14 residues. V was clipped by 1 base and J by 5 bases; unmatched bases: 2. CDR3: CASSLGTSAETQYF. CDR3 sequence (DNA): TGTGCCAGCAGCTTAGGGACTAGCGCCGAGACCCAGTACTTC.

This chain joins TRBV4-1 and TRBJ1-1, with TRBD1 as a possible D gene (6 bases). V was trimmed by 2 bases and J by 4 bases, leaving 11 bases between them. The CDR3 extends over 14 amino acids. Germline V lookup: CDR1 MGHRA, CDR2 YSYEKL. CDR3 residues: CASSQFGGATEAFF. DNA for the CDR3: TGCGCCAGCAGCCAATTTGGGGGGGCCACTGAAGCTTTCTTT.

The chain joins TRBV20-1 to TRBJ2-1; no clear D gene. V was trimmed by 0 bases and J by 9 bases, leaving 6 bases between them. CDR3 length: 11 residues. Germline V gives CDR1 DFQATT, CDR2 SNEGSKA (reference sequence). Written as DNA, the CDR3 is TGCAGTGCTAGAGATCATAGTGAGCAGTTCTTC. Its protein product is CSARDHSEQFF.

The chain carries TRBV6-2 or TRBV6-3 and TRBJ2-3, with 14 bases matching TRBD2. The V and J ends lost 5 bases and 5 bases, in that order; junction bases with no gene match: 3. The CDR3 totals 15 residues. Germline V lookup: CDR1 MNHEY, CDR2 SVGEGT. CDR3: CASSRLAGGIDTQYF. CDR3 bases: TGTGCCAGCAGTAGACTAGCGGGGGGGATAGATACGCAGTATTTT.

V usage is TRBV6-5 and J usage is TRBJ1-5; the D is unclear. The ends were cut back, 0 bases at V and 6 bases at J, with 6 bases in the middle. This CDR3 comprises 13 residues. Germline CDR1 MNHEY, CDR2 SVGAGI. CDR3 in DNA: TGTGCCAGCAGTTACTCGATCGGTCAGCCCCAGCATTTT. It codes for CASSYSIGQPQHF.

J is TRBJ1-4 and V is TRBV7-9, with D tentatively TRBD1 (5 bases). The CDR3 spans 16 residues. The germline V gene encodes CDR1 SEHNR and CDR2 FQNEAQ (reference sequence). The V end lost 5 bases, the J end lost 0 bases, and 13 bases lay between the germline ends. CDR3 sequence reads: CASSLSGTPTNEKLFF. In DNA, the CDR3 is TGTGCCAGCAGCCTTAGCGGGACCCCAACTAATGAAAAACTGTTTTTT.

This chain uses TRBV12-5 with TRBJ2-1; D remains unclear. The germline gives CDR1 LGHNT, CDR2 FRNRAP. The CDR3 has 11 amino acids. The V end lost 3 bases, the J end lost 10 bases, and 7 bases lay between the germline ends. The CDR3 nucleotides read TGTGCTAGTGGTTTTTTAGTGGAGCAGTTCTTC. The encoded protein is CASGFLVEQFF.

The rearrangement links TRBV10-3 to TRBJ1-1, with TRBD1 matching 7 bases. V dropped 4 bases and J dropped 11; count of bases not matched to a gene: 4. The CDR3 extends over 11 amino acids. Germline V lookup: CDR1 ENHRY, CDR2 SYGVKD. DNA of the CDR3: TGTGCCATCAGTGGGCAGGGGGTGGCTTTCTTT. This sequence encodes CAISGQGVAFF.

The V gene is TRBV2, the J gene TRBJ2-1, with 8 bases identical to TRBD2. CDR1 SNHLY and CDR2 FYNNEI come from the germline V gene. The CDR3 length is 15 residues. V was clipped by 0 bases and J by 7 bases; unmatched bases: 5. In DNA, the CDR3 is TGTGCCAGCAGTGAAGCGTCGGGGGGGCGGAATGAGCAGTTCTTC. As protein: CASSEASGGRNEQFF.

In the case of this clone: The same CDR3 also results from other DNA sequences found in this sample. This chain's CDR3 is CASSEVISTDTQYF. CDR3 coding DNA: TGTGCCAGCAGTGAAGTTATTAGCACAGATACGCAGTATTTT. The chain joins TRBV2 to TRBJ2-3; no clear D. The germline V and J ends were trimmed by 1 base and 0 bases, with 5 bases remaining between them. From germline, CDR1 is SNHLY and CDR2 FYNNEI. This CDR3 has 14 residues.

The chain recombines TRBV14 with TRBJ1-6; D might be TRBD1 (6 bases). Trimming stripped 4 bases from V and 2 bases from J, with 12 bases between. Looked up from germline, CDR1 is SGHDN and CDR2 is FVKESK. The CDR3 extends over 16 amino acids. The CDR3: CASSLGGATYNSPLHF. Written as DNA, the CDR3 is TGTGCCAGCAGCCTCGGGGGGGCAACCTATAATTCACCCCTCCACTTT.

The V and J genes are TRBV3-1 (or the pseudogene TRBV3-2) and TRBJ1-2; the D is unclear. V was cut by 2 bases and J by 2 bases, with 15 bases left in between. The CDR3 contains 16 residues. Germline V gives CDR1 LGHDT, CDR2 YNNKEL (reference sequence). The DNA of the CDR3 is TGTGCCAGCAGCCAAATTCCCCGTGGCGGAAACTATGGCTACACCTTC. Translation gives CASSQIPRGGNYGYTF.

The rearrangement links TRBV19 to TRBJ2-5, with 14 bases that match TRBD2. V lost 4 bases, J lost 4 bases, and 5 bases stayed unmatched. Germline V lookup: CDR1 LNHDA, CDR2 SQIVND (reference sequence). The CDR3 extends over 16 amino acids. DNA of the CDR3: TGTGCCAGTAGTACCGGGACTAGCGGGGGACGAGAGACCCAGTACTTC. It specifies CASSTGTSGGRETQYF.

The rearrangement links TRBV7-3 to TRBJ2-1, with TRBD2 identical over 10 bases. V shed 5 bases and J 2 bases; nucleotides not matched to a gene: 18. Germline CDR1 reads SGHTA; CDR2 reads FQGTGA. This CDR3 has 20 residues. In DNA form, the CDR3 reads TGTGCCAGCAGCAACCCCTTGGTTTTGAGCGGGGGGGCCCCCTACAATGAGCAGTTCTTC. Translating it yields CASSNPLVLSGGAPYNEQFF.

The rearrangement joins TRBV10-1 to TRBJ1-2; D is ambiguous. Germline assignment: CDR1 WNHNN and CDR2 SYGVQD (reference sequence). This CDR3 contains 14 residues. V was trimmed by 3 bases and J by 3 bases, leaving 11 bases between them. The CDR3: CASSDLHGDYGYTF. The CDR3 DNA reads as TGCGCCAGCAGTGATCTCCACGGTGACTATGGCTACACCTTC.

The V and J genes are TRBV12-5 and TRBJ2-2; 9 positions match TRBD1. The CDR3 is made up of 16 amino acids. V shed 2 bases and J 7 bases; nucleotides not matched to a gene: 8. Germline CDR1 and CDR2: LGHNT and FRNRAP. This CDR3 is CASGLTNRGQGGELFF. The CDR3 DNA is TGTGCTAGTGGTTTGACCAACAGGGGGCAGGGCGGGGAGCTGTTTTTT.

The rearrangement uses TRBV5-6 and TRBJ1-1; 9 bases agree with TRBD1. The J segment lost 4 bases and the V segment lost 3 bases, leaving 10 bases of the junction unmatched. The V gene's germline CDR1 is SGHDT and CDR2 YYEEEE. The CDR3 sequence is 16 residues long. CDR3 DNA sequence: TGTGCCAGCAGCTCGCTCGCCCTGGGACAGGGCACTGAAGCTTTCTTT. This translates into CASSSLALGQGTEAFF.

The genes are TRBV11-2 and TRBJ2-1; 8 bases match TRBD2. Germline values: CDR1 SGHAT, CDR2 FQNNGV. V dropped 1 base and J dropped 7; count of bases not matched to a gene: 6. The CDR3 spans 15 residues. CDR3 amino acids: CASSLAGGAGNEQFF. CDR3 DNA sequence: TGTGCCAGCAGCTTAGCGGGGGGGGCTGGGAATGAGCAGTTCTTC.

This chain uses TRBV6-4 with TRBJ1-2, with D perhaps TRBD1 (6 bases). Trimming stripped 2 bases from V and 4 bases from J, with 17 bases between. The length of the CDR3 is 16 residues. Per germline, CDR1 MRHNA and CDR2 SNTAGT. This chain's CDR3 is CASSDGTPPVVYGYTF. DNA for the CDR3: TGTGCCAGCAGTGACGGGACACCCCCAGTGGTCTATGGCTACACCTTC.

CDR3 loop: CASSLRDSSYEQYF. The CDR3 DNA sequence: TGTGCCAGCAGCCTTCGGGACTCCTCCTACGAGCAGTACTTC. The chain carries TRBV3-1 (or the pseudogene TRBV3-2) and TRBJ2-7; D possibly corresponds to TRBD2 (6 bases). The CDR3 runs 14 residues. Trimming took off 4 bases at V and 0 bases at J, with 10 bases between the two ends. CDR1 and CDR2 from the germline V gene are LGHDT and YNNKEL (reference sequence).

This chain joins TRBV6-5 and TRBJ1-2; D is unclear. The germline V gene encodes CDR1 MNHEY and CDR2 SVGAGI. CDR3 length: 10 residues. The germline V and J ends were trimmed by 6 bases and 4 bases, with 3 bases remaining between them. CDR3 region: CASSLYGYTF. The CDR3 DNA reads as TGTGCCAGCAGCCTCTATGGCTACACCTTC.

This clone was found once. This chain joins TRBV5-5 and TRBJ2-7; TRBD1 aligns across 7 bases. V lost 0 bases to trimming and J lost 4 bases; unmatched junction nucleotides: 10. The CDR3 spans 16 residues. Per germline, CDR1 SGHKS and CDR2 YYEKEE (reference sequence). The DNA of the CDR3 is TGTGCCAGCAGCTTGGCCGCGAGACAGGGAAGATACGAGCAGTACTTC. This encodes CASSLAARQGRYEQYF. Full variable domain (remainder filled in from reference TRBV5-5 and TRBJ2-7): DAGVTQSPTHLIKTRGQQVTLRCSPISGHKSVSWYQQVLGQGPQFIFQYYEKEERGRGNFPDRFSARQFPNYSSELNVNALLLGDSALYLCASSLAARQGRYEQYFGPGTRLTVT.

The chain employs TRBV4-2 and TRBJ2-1, with 9 bases aligning to TRBD2. Per the germline V gene, CDR1 is LGHNA and CDR2 is YNFKEQ. With V trimmed by 2 bases and J by 7 bases, 12 bases remained unmatched. The CDR3 covers 17 residues. Written as DNA, the CDR3 is TGTGCCAGCAGCCAACTTGGTAGCGGGGGCAACCTAAATGAGCAGTTCTTC. Protein product: CASSQLGSGGNLNEQFF.

The rearrangement joins TRBV27 to TRBJ1-5, with 9 bases lining up with TRBD1. CDR3 length equals 18 residues. V lost 6 bases and J lost 2; bases outside the gene matches: 14. From germline, CDR1 is MNHEY and CDR2 SMNVEV (reference sequence). CDR3 amino acids: CASSRQGGRLQGNQPQHF. CDR3 bases: TGTGCCAGCAGCCGACAGGGGGGCCGCCTTCAGGGCAATCAGCCCCAGCATTTT.

This chain links TRBV5-6 with TRBJ1-2; 7 bases fit TRBD1. Trimming at V came to 6 bases and at J to 7 bases, leaving 12 bases not matched to a gene. Germline V gives CDR1 SGHDT, CDR2 YYEEEE. This CDR3 has 14 residues. The CDR3 DNA sequence: TGTGCCAGCAACCTCAAGGACAGGCTATCTGGCTACACCTTC. Protein sequence: CASNLKDRLSGYTF.

V is TRBV7-8 and J is TRBJ2-2; possibly TRBD1 for D (5 bases). The V gene's germline CDR1 is SGHVS and CDR2 FQNEAQ. This CDR3 is built from 14 residues. V shed 6 bases and J shed 1 base, with 9 bases lying between them. CDR3 bases: TGTGCCAGCAGTCTTCAGGGGAACACCGGGGAGCTGTTTTTT. Its protein product is CASSLQGNTGELFF.

The chain joins TRBV27 to TRBJ2-7, with D perhaps matching TRBD1 (6 bases). Germline assignment: CDR1 MNHEY and CDR2 SMNVEV (reference sequence). Trimming shortened V by 6 bases and J by 6 bases, and 18 bases separated the two germline ends. The CDR3 contains 14 residues. The CDR3 loop is CASRRVRAQGEQYF. DNA of the CDR3: TGTGCCAGCAGGAGGGTCCGCGCACAGGGCGAGCAGTACTTC.